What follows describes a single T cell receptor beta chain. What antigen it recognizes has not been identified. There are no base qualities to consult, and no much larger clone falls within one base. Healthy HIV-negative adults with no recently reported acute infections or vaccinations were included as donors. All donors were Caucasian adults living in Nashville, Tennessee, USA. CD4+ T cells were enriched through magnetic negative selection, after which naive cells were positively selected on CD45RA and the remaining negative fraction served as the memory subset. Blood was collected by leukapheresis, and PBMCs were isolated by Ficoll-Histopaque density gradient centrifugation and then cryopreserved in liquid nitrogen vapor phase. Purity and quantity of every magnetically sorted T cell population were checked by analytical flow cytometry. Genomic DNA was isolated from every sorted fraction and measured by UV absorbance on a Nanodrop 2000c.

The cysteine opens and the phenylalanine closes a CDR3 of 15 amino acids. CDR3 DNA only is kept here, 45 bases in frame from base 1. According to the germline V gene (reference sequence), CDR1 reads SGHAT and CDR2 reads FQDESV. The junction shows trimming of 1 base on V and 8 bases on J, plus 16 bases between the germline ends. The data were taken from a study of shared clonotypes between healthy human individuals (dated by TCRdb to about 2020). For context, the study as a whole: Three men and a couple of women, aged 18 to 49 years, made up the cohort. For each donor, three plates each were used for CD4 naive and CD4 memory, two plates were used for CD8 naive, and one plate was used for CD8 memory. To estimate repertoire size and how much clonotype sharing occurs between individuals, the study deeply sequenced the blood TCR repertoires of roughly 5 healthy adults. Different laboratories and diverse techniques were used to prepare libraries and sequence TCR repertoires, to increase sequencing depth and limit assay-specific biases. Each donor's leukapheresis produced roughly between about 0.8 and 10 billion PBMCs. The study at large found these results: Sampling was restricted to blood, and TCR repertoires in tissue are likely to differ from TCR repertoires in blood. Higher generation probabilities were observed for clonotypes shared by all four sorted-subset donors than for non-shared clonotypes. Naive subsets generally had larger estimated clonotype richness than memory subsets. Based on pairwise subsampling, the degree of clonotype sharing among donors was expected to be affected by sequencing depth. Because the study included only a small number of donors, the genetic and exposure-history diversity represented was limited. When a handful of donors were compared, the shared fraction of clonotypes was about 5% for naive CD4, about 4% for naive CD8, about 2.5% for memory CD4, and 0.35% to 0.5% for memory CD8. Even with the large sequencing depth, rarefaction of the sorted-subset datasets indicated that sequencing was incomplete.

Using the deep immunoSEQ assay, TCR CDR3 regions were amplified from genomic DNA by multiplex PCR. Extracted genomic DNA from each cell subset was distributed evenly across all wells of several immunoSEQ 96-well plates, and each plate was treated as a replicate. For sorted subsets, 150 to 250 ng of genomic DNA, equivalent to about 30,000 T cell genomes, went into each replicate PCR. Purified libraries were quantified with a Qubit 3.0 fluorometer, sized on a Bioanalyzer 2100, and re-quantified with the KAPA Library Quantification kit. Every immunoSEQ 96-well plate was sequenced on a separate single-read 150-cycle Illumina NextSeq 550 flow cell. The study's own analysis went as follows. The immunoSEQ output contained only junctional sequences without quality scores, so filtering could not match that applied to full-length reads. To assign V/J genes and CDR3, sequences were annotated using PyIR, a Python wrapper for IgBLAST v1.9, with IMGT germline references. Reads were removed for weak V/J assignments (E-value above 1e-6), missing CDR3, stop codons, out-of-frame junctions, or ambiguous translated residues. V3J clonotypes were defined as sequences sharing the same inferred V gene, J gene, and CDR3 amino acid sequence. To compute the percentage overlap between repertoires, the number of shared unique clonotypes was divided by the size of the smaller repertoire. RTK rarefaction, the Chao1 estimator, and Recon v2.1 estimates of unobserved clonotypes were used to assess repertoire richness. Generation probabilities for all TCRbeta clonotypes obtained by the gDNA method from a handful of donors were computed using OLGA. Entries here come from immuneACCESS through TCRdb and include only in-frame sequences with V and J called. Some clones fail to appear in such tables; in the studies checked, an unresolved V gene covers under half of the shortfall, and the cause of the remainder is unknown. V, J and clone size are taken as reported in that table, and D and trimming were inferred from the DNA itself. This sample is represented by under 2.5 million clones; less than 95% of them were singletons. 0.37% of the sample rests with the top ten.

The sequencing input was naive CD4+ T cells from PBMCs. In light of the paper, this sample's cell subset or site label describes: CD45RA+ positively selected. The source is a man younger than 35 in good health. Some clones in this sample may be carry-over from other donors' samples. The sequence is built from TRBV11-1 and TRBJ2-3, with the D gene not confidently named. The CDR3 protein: CASSLGTLPVGTQYF. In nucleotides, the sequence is TGTGCCAGCAGCTTAGGCACGTTACCGGTGGGTACGCAGTATTTT. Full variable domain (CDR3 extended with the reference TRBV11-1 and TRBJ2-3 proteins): EAEVAQSPRYKITEKSQAVAFWCDPISGHATLYWYRQILGQGPELLVQFQDESVVDDSQLPKDRFSAERLKGVDSTLKIQPAELGDSAMYLCASSLGTLPVGTQYFGPGTRLTVL.